The clone carrying this T cell receptor (beta chain) was detected a few times. Its target is unknown. The data originate from a study of CD8 T cells in ankylosing spondylitis. Study outcomes and limitations: Earlier reports found some motif variants in synovial fluid and blood in reactive arthritis. Significantly higher representation of disease-linked clones was reported for matched ankylosing spondylitis synovial fluid.

The CDR3 extends over 13 amino acids. Trimming at V came to 4 bases and at J to 8 bases, leaving 3 bases not matched to a gene. The germline CDR1 and CDR2 sequences are KGHDR and SFDVKD. Making the TCR beta libraries involved quantitative 5'-RACE with molecular barcodes. TCRdb called the 5' RACE reads again in MiXCR, with one record for every CDR3 protein. The table includes fewer than 35,000 distinct CDR3 sequences, around 14% detected once. The source material was blood. The TCR was taken from a male donor with ankylosing spondylitis or in good health (not recorded which). The rearrangement joins TRBV24-1 to TRBJ2-1, with TRBD2 matching 8 bases. The CDR3 sequence is CATSEGTSYEQFF. The DNA for the CDR3 is TGTGCCACCAGTGAGGGGACTAGTTATGAGCAGTTCTTC.